A selection of T cell receptor beta chains follows, all from one sample in a study of T cells after yellow fever vaccination. MiXCR, run by TCRdb on the 5' RACE reads, gives a single entry per CDR3 protein. Of approximately 250,000 distinct CDR3 sequences in the sample, about 5% were seen once. The sample was CD4+ T cells sorted from PBMCs, taken on the day of the yellow fever booster vaccination. The receptors were gathered from a young man who received the YFV17D yellow fever vaccine. Both conserved end residues are part of each CDR3. D genes are given only for firm matches. Expanded clones get a size class; other rows say once, few or many, or leave the size out.

v_call: TRBV9
clone_size: .
j_call: TRBJ2-4
d_call: TRBD2
cdr3_aa: CASSVGLAGDIQYF
cdr3_nt: TGTGCCAGCAGCGTAGGGCTAGCGGGGGACATTCAGTACTTC

v_call: TRBV12-3/TRBV12-4
clone_size: few
j_call: TRBJ2-1
d_call: .
cdr3_aa: CASSLLFPSYNEQFF
cdr3_nt: TGTGCCAGCAGTTTGCTCTTCCCGAGCTACAATGAGCAGTTCTTC

v_call: TRBV28
clone_size: many
j_call: TRBJ2-4
d_call: .
cdr3_aa: CATDLRGGGKNIQYF
cdr3_nt: TGTGCCACCGACCTTAGGGGGGGCGGAAAAAACATTCAGTACTTC

v_call: TRBV12-3/TRBV12-4
clone_size: many
j_call: TRBJ2-7
d_call: .
cdr3_aa: CASSRMGGQYF
cdr3_nt: TGTGCCAGCAGCCGTATGGGAGGGCAGTACTTC

v_call: TRBV20-1
clone_size: few
j_call: TRBJ1-5
d_call: .
cdr3_aa: CSARAGSEQPQHF
cdr3_nt: TGCAGTGCTAGAGCTGGGAGTGAGCAGCCCCAGCATTTT

v_call: TRBV7-9
clone_size: few
j_call: TRBJ2-5
d_call: .
cdr3_aa: CASSRRAEVPQETQYF
cdr3_nt: TGTGCCAGCAGCAGACGAGCGGAGGTCCCGCAAGAGACCCAGTACTTC

v_call: TRBV7-2
clone_size: many
j_call: TRBJ2-5
d_call: .
cdr3_aa: CASSHRQPTGGETQYF
cdr3_nt: TGTGCCAGCAGCCACCGCCAACCGACCGGCGGGGAGACCCAGTACTTC

v_call: TRBV20-1
clone_size: few
j_call: TRBJ2-3
d_call: TRBD2
cdr3_aa: CSAGLAGDTDTQYF
cdr3_nt: TGCAGTGCGGGACTAGCGGGGGACACAGATACGCAGTATTTT

v_call: TRBV20-1
clone_size: few
j_call: TRBJ2-3
d_call: TRBD1
cdr3_aa: CSAPDRELTDTQYF
cdr3_nt: TGCAGTGCCCCGGACAGGGAGTTGACAGATACGCAGTATTTT

v_call: TRBV3-1
clone_size: .
j_call: TRBJ1-4
d_call: .
cdr3_aa: CASSQVRVGHEKLFF
cdr3_nt: TGTGCCAGCAGCCAAGTCAGGGTGGGACATGAAAAACTGTTTTTT

v_call: TRBV28
clone_size: .
j_call: TRBJ1-6
d_call: .
cdr3_aa: CASSPTKNSPLHF
cdr3_nt: TGTGCCAGCAGCCCGACAAAGAATTCACCCCTCCACTTT

v_call: TRBV7-6
clone_size: few
j_call: TRBJ2-6
d_call: .
cdr3_aa: CASSSRGGGNSGANVLTF
cdr3_nt: TGTGCCAGCAGCTCAAGGGGAGGGGGAAACTCTGGGGCCAACGTCCTGACTTTC

v_call: TRBV6-1
clone_size: few
j_call: TRBJ2-2
d_call: .
cdr3_aa: CASTRRAGTNTGELFF
cdr3_nt: TGTGCCAGCACCCGGCGAGCCGGGACTAACACCGGGGAGCTGTTTTTT

v_call: TRBV7-3
clone_size: many
j_call: TRBJ2-3
d_call: .
cdr3_aa: CASSLTWPDTQYF
cdr3_nt: TGTGCCAGCAGCTTAACGTGGCCGGATACGCAGTATTTT

v_call: TRBV7-7
clone_size: few
j_call: TRBJ2-1
d_call: TRBD1
cdr3_aa: CASSLGHRGDEQFF
cdr3_nt: TGTGCTAGCAGCTTAGGGCACAGGGGTGATGAGCAGTTCTTC

v_call: TRBV6-5
clone_size: .
j_call: TRBJ1-2
d_call: .
cdr3_aa: CASSYGSSPHGGTF
cdr3_nt: TGTGCCAGCAGTTACGGATCCAGTCCCCACGGGGGCACCTTC

v_call: TRBV9
clone_size: many
j_call: TRBJ1-1
d_call: .
cdr3_aa: CASSLAGGEAFF
cdr3_nt: TGTGCCAGCAGCCTAGCCGGGGGGGAAGCTTTCTTT

v_call: TRBV19
clone_size: .
j_call: TRBJ1-1
d_call: .
cdr3_aa: CASSIVVRANTEAFF
cdr3_nt: TGTGCCAGTAGTATAGTTGTACGGGCGAACACTGAAGCTTTCTTT

v_call: TRBV12-3/TRBV12-4
clone_size: .
j_call: TRBJ1-2
d_call: .
cdr3_aa: CASTPTGFYGYTF
cdr3_nt: TGTGCCAGCACCCCGACAGGTTTCTATGGCTACACCTTC

v_call: TRBV12-3/TRBV12-4
clone_size: .
j_call: TRBJ2-4
d_call: .
cdr3_aa: CASSLRIGGNIQYF
cdr3_nt: TGTGCCAGCAGTCTCCGGATCGGGGGAAACATTCAGTACTTC

v_call: TRBV5-1
clone_size: few
j_call: TRBJ1-1
d_call: .
cdr3_aa: CASSLATDMNTEAFF
cdr3_nt: TGCGCCAGCAGCTTGGCGACAGACATGAACACTGAAGCTTTCTTT

v_call: TRBV10-3
clone_size: .
j_call: TRBJ1-2
d_call: .
cdr3_aa: CAIRDSLNDGGYTF
cdr3_nt: TGTGCCATCAGAGACAGCCTTAACGACGGTGGCTACACCTTC

v_call: TRBV6-2/TRBV6-3
clone_size: .
j_call: TRBJ2-1
d_call: TRBD1
cdr3_aa: CASSYSRRDRNNEQFF
cdr3_nt: TGTGCCAGCAGTTACTCGAGAAGGGACAGGAACAATGAGCAGTTCTTC

v_call: TRBV20-1
clone_size: .
j_call: TRBJ2-3
d_call: TRBD2
cdr3_aa: CSASSGGGTDTQYF
cdr3_nt: TGCAGTGCTTCTAGCGGGGGAGGTACAGATACGCAGTATTTT

v_call: TRBV4-3
clone_size: few
j_call: TRBJ2-1
d_call: TRBD2
cdr3_aa: CASSQTSWGLAGARNNEQFF
cdr3_nt: TGCGCCAGCAGCCAGACCTCGTGGGGACTAGCGGGGGCGCGAAACAATGAGCAGTTCTTC

v_call: TRBV27
clone_size: many
j_call: TRBJ1-6
d_call: .
cdr3_aa: CASRPVTDYNSPLHF
cdr3_nt: TGTGCCAGTCGCCCCGTGACAGATTATAATTCACCCCTCCACTTT

v_call: TRBV7-8
clone_size: many
j_call: TRBJ2-3
d_call: .
cdr3_aa: CASSARAGGDSDTQYF
cdr3_nt: TGTGCCAGCAGCGCAAGGGCAGGGGGGGATTCAGATACGCAGTATTTT

v_call: TRBV5-1
clone_size: many
j_call: TRBJ1-1
d_call: .
cdr3_aa: CASRGGGNTEAFF
cdr3_nt: TGCGCCAGCCGTGGGGGTGGAAACACTGAAGCTTTCTTT

v_call: TRBV20-1
clone_size: .
j_call: TRBJ2-6
d_call: .
cdr3_aa: CSARPRPLFSGANVLTF
cdr3_nt: TGCAGTGCTCGTCCTAGACCCCTATTCTCTGGGGCCAACGTCCTGACTTTC

v_call: TRBV2
clone_size: few
j_call: TRBJ2-5
d_call: .
cdr3_aa: CASSNRAPGETQYF
cdr3_nt: TGTGCCAGCAGTAACAGGGCGCCCGGGGAGACCCAGTACTTC

v_call: TRBV5-1
clone_size: .
j_call: TRBJ2-2
d_call: TRBD1
cdr3_aa: CASSLDGQGAGGELFF
cdr3_nt: TGCGCCAGCAGCTTGGACGGACAGGGGGCCGGCGGGGAGCTGTTTTTT

v_call: TRBV9
clone_size: .
j_call: TRBJ1-3
d_call: .
cdr3_aa: CASSVRSDGNTIYF
cdr3_nt: TGTGCCAGCAGCGTAAGGTCGGACGGAAACACCATATATTTT

v_call: TRBV12-3/TRBV12-4
clone_size: few
j_call: TRBJ2-1
d_call: TRBD2
cdr3_aa: CASSLGLGGGAHNEQFF
cdr3_nt: TGTGCCAGCAGTTTGGGGCTCGGCGGGGGGGCCCACAATGAGCAGTTCTTC

v_call: TRBV5-1
clone_size: many
j_call: TRBJ2-5
d_call: TRBD1
cdr3_aa: CASSLGQGALGETQYF
cdr3_nt: TGCGCCAGCAGCCTCGGACAGGGGGCCCTTGGGGAGACCCAGTACTTC

v_call: TRBV6-2/TRBV6-3
clone_size: .
j_call: TRBJ2-5
d_call: .
cdr3_aa: CASSYKEPQYF
cdr3_nt: TGTGCCAGCAGTTACAAAGAGCCCCAGTACTTC

v_call: TRBV7-9
clone_size: many
j_call: TRBJ1-2
d_call: .
cdr3_aa: CASGEGYGYTF
cdr3_nt: TGTGCCAGCGGGGAAGGCTATGGCTACACCTTC

v_call: TRBV3-1
clone_size: .
j_call: TRBJ1-2
d_call: .
cdr3_aa: CASSQAQGPYTF
cdr3_nt: TGTGCCAGCAGCCAAGCCCAGGGGCCCTACACCTTC

v_call: TRBV6-1
clone_size: few
j_call: TRBJ1-1
d_call: .
cdr3_aa: CASSGIGTEAFF
cdr3_nt: TGTGCCAGCAGTGGCATTGGCACTGAAGCTTTCTTT

v_call: TRBV27
clone_size: few
j_call: TRBJ1-2
d_call: .
cdr3_aa: CASSPQGENYGYTF
cdr3_nt: TGTGCCAGCAGCCCCCAGGGTGAAAACTATGGCTACACCTTC